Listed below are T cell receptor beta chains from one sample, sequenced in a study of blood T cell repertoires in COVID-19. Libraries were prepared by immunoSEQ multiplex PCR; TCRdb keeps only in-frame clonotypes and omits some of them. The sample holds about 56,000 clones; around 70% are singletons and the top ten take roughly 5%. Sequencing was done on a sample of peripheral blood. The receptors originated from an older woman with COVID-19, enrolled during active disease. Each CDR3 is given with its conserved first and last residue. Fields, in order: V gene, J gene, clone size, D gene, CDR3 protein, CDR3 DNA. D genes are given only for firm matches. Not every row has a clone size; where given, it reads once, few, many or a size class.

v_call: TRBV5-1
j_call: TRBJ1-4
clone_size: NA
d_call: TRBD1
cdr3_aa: CASSLGDRGIEKLFF
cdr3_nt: TGCGCCAGCAGCTTGGGGGACAGGGGGATCGAAAAACTGTTTTTT

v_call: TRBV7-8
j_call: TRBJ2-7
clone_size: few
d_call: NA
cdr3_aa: CASSLSKRGYEQYF
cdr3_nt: TGTGCCAGCAGCTTGTCAAAAAGGGGCTACGAGCAGTACTTC

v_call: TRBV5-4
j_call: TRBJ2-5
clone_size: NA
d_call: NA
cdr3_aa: CASRQGRGQETQYF
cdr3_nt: TGTGCCAGCAGACAGGGAAGAGGGCAAGAGACCCAGTACTTC

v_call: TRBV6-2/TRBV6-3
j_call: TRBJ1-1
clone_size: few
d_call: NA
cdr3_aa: CASSYPGGTEAFF
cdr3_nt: TGTGCCAGCAGTTACCCGGGCGGGACTGAAGCTTTCTTT

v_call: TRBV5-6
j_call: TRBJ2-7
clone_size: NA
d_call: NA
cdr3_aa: CASSLPVGGEQYF
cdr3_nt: TGTGCCAGCAGCTTGCCGGTTGGCGGCGAGCAGTACTTC

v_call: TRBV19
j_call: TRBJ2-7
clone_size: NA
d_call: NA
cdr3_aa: CASSVRRGLSYEQYF
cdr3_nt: TGTGCCAGTAGTGTTCGGCGGGGGCTCTCCTACGAGCAGTACTTC

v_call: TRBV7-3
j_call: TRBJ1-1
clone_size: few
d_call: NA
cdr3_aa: CASSVDRYTEAFF
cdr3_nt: TGTGCCAGCAGCGTAGACAGGTACACTGAAGCTTTCTTT

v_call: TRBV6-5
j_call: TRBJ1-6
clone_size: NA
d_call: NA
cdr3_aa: CASSYARGPLHF
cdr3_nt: TGTGCCAGCAGTTACGCTCGGGGACCCCTCCACTTT

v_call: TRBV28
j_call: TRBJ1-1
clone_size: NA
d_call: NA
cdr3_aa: CASRFGLRTPNTEAFF
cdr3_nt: TGTGCCAGCAGGTTTGGATTAAGGACACCAAACACTGAAGCTTTCTTT

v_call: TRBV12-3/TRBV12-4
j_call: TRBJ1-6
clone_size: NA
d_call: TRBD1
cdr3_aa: CASSRTGDSPLHF
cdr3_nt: TGTGCCAGCAGTAGGACAGGAGATTCACCCCTCCACTTT

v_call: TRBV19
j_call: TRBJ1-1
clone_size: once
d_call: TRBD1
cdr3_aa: CASSAPGDRAYMNTEAFF
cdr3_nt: TGTGCCAGTAGTGCCCCGGGGGACAGGGCTTACATGAACACTGAAGCTTTCTTT

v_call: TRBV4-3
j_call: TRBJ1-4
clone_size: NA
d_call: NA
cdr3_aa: CASSQDTRDEKLFF
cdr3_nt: TGCGCCAGCAGCCAGGATACCAGGGATGAAAAACTGTTTTTT

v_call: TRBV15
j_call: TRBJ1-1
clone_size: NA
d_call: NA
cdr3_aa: CATSRDLRVTEAFF
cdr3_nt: TGTGCCACCAGCAGAGATCTCAGGGTCACTGAAGCTTTCTTT

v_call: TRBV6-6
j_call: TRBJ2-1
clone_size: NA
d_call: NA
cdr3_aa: CASSYLTKRDEQFF
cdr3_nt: TGTGCCAGCAGTTACCTAACCAAGCGCGATGAGCAGTTCTTC

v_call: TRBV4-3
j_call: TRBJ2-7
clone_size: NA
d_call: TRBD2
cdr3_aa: CASSQEFQRGTSYEQYF
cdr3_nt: TGCGCCAGCAGCCAAGAGTTCCAGCGGGGGACCTCCTACGAGCAGTACTTC

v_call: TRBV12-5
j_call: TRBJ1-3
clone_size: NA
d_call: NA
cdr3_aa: CASGPGALSGYGNTIYF
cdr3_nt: TGTGCTAGTGGCCCCGGCGCTTTATCGGGGTATGGAAACACCATATATTTT

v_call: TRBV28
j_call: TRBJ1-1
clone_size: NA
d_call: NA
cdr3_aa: CASSPTTGRTEAFF
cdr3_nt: TGTGCCAGCAGTCCGACGACGGGGAGGACTGAAGCTTTCTTT

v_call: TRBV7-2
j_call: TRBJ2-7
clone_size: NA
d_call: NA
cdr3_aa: CASSLGGYYEQYF
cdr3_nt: TGTGCCAGCAGCTTAGGAGGGTACTACGAGCAGTACTTC

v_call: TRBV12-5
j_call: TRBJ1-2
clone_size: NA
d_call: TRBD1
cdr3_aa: CASGPHTTGEYGYTF
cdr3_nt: TGTGCTAGTGGTCCCCATACGACAGGGGAGTATGGCTACACCTTC

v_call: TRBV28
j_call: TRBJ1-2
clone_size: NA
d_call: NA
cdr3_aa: CASSSGGTSRYTF
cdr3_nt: TGTGCCAGCAGTTCTGGTGGGACATCGAGGTACACCTTC

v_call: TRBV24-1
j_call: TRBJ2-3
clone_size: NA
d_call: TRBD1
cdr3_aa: CATSDNRGTDTQYF
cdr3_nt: TGTGCCACCAGTGATAACAGGGGAACAGATACGCAGTATTTT

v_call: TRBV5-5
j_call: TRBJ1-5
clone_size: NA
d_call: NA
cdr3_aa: CASSLDGGARPQHF
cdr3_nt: TGTGCCAGCAGCTTGGACGGCGGGGCACGGCCCCAGCATTTT

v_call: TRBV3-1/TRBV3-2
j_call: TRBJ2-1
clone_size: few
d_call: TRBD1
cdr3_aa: CASSFPDRAGNEQFF
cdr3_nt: TGTGCCAGCAGCTTTCCGGACAGGGCTGGCAATGAGCAGTTCTTC

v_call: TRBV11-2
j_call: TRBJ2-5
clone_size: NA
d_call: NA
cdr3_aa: CASSPSYGETQYF
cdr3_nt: TGTGCCAGCAGCCCATCCTACGGAGAGACCCAGTACTTC

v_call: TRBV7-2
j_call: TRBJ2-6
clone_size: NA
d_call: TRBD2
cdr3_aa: CASSPSGGPGANVLTF
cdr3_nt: TGTGCCAGCAGCCCGTCGGGGGGGCCTGGGGCCAACGTCCTGACTTTC

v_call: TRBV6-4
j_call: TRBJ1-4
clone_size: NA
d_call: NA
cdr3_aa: CASSYGREGEKLFF
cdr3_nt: TGTGCCAGCAGTTATGGCAGGGAAGGAGAAAAACTGTTTTTT

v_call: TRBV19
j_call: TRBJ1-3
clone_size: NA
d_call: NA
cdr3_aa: CASRKSGAGNTIYF
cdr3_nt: TGTGCCAGTAGAAAATCAGGGGCTGGAAACACCATATATTTT

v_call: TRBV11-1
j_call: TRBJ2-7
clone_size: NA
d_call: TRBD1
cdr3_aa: CASSPGTGGSEQYF
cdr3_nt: TGTGCCAGCAGTCCCGGGACAGGGGGATCCGAGCAGTACTTC

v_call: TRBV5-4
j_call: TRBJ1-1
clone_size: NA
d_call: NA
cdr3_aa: CASSQQENTEAFF
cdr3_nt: TGTGCCAGCAGCCAACAGGAGAACACTGAAGCTTTCTTT

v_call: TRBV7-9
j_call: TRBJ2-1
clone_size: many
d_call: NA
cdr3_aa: CASSPRTAANLNEQFF
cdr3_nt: TGTGCCAGCAGCCCTAGGACTGCCGCCAATTTAAATGAGCAGTTCTTC

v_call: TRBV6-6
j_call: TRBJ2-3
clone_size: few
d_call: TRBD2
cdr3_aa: CASSWGLLGDTQYF
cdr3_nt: TGTGCCAGCAGTTGGGGACTATTAGGAGATACGCAGTATTTT

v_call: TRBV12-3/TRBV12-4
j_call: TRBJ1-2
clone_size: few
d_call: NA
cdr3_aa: CASSLPGVGYTF
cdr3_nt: TGTGCCAGCAGCCTCCCAGGGGTGGGCTACACCTTC

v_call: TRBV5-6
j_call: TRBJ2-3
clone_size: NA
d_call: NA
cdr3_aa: CASSLGASTDTQYF
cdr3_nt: TGTGCCAGCAGCTTGGGGGCTAGCACAGATACGCAGTATTTT

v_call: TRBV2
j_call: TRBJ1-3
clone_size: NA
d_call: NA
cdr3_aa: CASSGAVSGNTIYF
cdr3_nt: TGTGCCAGCAGTGGGGCAGTCTCTGGAAACACCATATATTTT

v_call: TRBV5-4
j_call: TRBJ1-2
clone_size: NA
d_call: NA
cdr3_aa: CASSSIGVRGYTF
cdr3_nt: TGTGCCAGCTCGTCTATAGGGGTTCGTGGCTACACCTTC

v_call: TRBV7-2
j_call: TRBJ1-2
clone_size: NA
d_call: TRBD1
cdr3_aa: CASSSGQGADGYTF
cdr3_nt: TGTGCCAGCAGCTCTGGACAGGGGGCGGATGGCTACACCTTC

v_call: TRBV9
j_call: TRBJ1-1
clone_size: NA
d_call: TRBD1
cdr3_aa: CASSVAPTGSAEAFF
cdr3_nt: TGTGCCAGCAGCGTAGCCCCGACAGGGTCTGCTGAAGCTTTCTTT

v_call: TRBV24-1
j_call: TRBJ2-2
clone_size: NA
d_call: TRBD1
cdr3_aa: CATSDRTGGYGELFF
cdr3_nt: TGTGCCACCAGTGATAGGACAGGGGGCTACGGGGAGCTGTTTTTT

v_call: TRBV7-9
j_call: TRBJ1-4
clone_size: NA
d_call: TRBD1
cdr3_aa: CASSGGQADEKLFF
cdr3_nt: TGTGCCAGCAGCGGGGGACAGGCCGATGAAAAACTGTTTTTT

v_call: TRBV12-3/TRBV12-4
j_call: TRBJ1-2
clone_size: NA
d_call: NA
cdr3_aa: CASSYSSYGYTF
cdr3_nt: TGTGCCAGCAGCTACAGCAGCTATGGCTACACCTTC

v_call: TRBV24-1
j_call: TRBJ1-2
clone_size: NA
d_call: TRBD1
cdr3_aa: CATSEAGTENYGYTF
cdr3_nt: TGTGCCACCAGTGAAGCCGGGACAGAGAACTATGGCTACACCTTC

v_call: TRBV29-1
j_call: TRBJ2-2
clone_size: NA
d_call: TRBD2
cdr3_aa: CSAELGLAGGELFF
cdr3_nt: TGCAGCGCCGAGCTGGGACTAGCGGGGGGGGAGCTGTTTTTT

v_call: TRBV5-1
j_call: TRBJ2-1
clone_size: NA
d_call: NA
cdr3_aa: CASSLGRAADYNEQFF
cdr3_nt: TGCGCCAGCAGCTTGGGGAGGGCCGCTGATTACAATGAGCAGTTCTTC

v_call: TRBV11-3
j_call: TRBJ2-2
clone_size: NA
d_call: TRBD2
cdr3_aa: CASSSGTSHGELFF
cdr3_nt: TGTGCCAGCAGCTCCGGGACTAGCCACGGGGAGCTGTTTTTT

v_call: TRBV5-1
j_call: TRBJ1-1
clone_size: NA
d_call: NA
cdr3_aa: CASSMGQNTEAFF
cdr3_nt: TGCGCCAGCTCAATGGGGCAGAACACTGAAGCTTTCTTT

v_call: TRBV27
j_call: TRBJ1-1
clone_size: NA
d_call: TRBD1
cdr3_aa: CASSLSGTGGTEAFF
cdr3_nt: TGTGCCAGCAGTTTATCGGGGACAGGGGGCACTGAAGCTTTCTTT

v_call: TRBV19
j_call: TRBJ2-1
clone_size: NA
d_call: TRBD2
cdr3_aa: CASMTPLGTSGRNEQFF
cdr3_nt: TGTGCCAGTATGACCCCCCTCGGGACTAGCGGGAGGAATGAGCAGTTCTTC

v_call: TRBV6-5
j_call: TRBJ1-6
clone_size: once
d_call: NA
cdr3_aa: CASSLDLRESSPLHF
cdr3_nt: TGTGCCAGCAGCCTTGACCTGAGGGAAAGTTCACCCCTCCACTTT

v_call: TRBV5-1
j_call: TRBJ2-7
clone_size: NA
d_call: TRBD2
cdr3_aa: CASRPGNLGTISYEQYF
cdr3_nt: TGCGCCAGCAGGCCAGGGAACCTAGGGACTATCTCCTACGAGCAGTACTTC

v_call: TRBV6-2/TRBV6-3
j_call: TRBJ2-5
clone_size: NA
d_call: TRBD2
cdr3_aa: CASSSPGRAGGETQYF
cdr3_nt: TGTGCCAGCAGCTCCCCCGGGCGGGCGGGGGGAGAGACCCAGTACTTC

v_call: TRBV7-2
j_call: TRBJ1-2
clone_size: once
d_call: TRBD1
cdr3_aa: CASSWDRGNYGYTF
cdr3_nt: TGTGCCAGCAGCTGGGACAGGGGCAACTATGGCTACACCTTC

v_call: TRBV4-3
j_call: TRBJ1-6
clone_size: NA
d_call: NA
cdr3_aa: CASSQAAAAASPLHF
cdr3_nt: TGCGCCAGCAGCCAGGCGGCGGCGGCAGCATCACCCCTCCACTTT

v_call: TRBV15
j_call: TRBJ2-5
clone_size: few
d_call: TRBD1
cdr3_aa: CATSKGTGGGQETQYF
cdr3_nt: TGTGCCACCAGCAAAGGGACAGGGGGCGGCCAAGAGACCCAGTACTTC

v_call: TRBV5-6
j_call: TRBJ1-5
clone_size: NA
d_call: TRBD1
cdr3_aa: CASSFGSTGGPGNQPQHF
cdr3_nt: TGTGCCAGCAGCTTTGGCAGTACAGGGGGTCCCGGCAATCAGCCCCAGCATTTT

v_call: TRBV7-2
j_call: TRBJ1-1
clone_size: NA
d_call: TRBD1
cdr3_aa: CASRPGGQGIAFF
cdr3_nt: TGTGCCAGCAGACCGGGGGGACAGGGGATAGCTTTCTTT

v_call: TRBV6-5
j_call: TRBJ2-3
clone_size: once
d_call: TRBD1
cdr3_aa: CASTVGGTGTQYF
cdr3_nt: TGTGCCAGCACCGTAGGGGGGACAGGTACGCAGTATTTT

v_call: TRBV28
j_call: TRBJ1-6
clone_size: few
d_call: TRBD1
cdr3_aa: CASSLGQGNSPLHF
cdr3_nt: TGTGCCAGCAGTTTAGGACAGGGCAATTCACCCCTCCACTTT

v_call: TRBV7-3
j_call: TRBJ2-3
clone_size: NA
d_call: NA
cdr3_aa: CASSLGSPGAASDTQYF
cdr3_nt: TGTGCCAGCAGCTTAGGGTCTCCTGGGGCAGCTTCAGATACGCAGTATTTT

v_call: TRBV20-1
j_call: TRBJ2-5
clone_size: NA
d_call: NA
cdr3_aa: CSASRAGEETQYF
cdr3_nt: TGCAGTGCTAGTAGGGCAGGGGAAGAGACCCAGTACTTC